These T cell receptor beta chains were read from a single sample in a study of blood T cell repertoires in COVID-19. Method: immunoSEQ multiplex PCR; TCRdb's copy keeps in-frame clones and lacks some. Counted here are about 40,000 clones, around 90% occurring once; the ten biggest clones make up about 0.4%. What was sequenced was peripheral blood. The receptor source for this set is a human donor in a cohort sampled during active COVID-19. Both conserved end residues are part of each CDR3. A D gene is named only where the DNA matches it firmly. The listing skips clone size in some rows; elsewhere it reads once, few, many or a size class.

j_gene: TRBJ2-7
v_gene: TRBV10-3
len: 12
d_gene: -
abundance: -
CDR3aa: CATGQSSYEQYF
CDR3nt: TGTGCCACCGGACAGAGTTCCTACGAGCAGTACTTC

j_gene: TRBJ1-5
v_gene: TRBV5-6
len: 15
d_gene: TRBD1
abundance: -
CDR3aa: CASSATGDWNQPQHF
CDR3nt: TGTGCCAGCAGCGCAACAGGGGATTGGAATCAGCCCCAGCATTTT

j_gene: TRBJ1-1
v_gene: TRBV2
len: 14
d_gene: TRBD1
abundance: -
CDR3aa: CANKPWDRDTEAFF
CDR3nt: TGTGCCAACAAACCGTGGGACAGGGACACTGAAGCTTTCTTT

j_gene: TRBJ1-3
v_gene: TRBV5-6
len: 17
d_gene: -
abundance: once
CDR3aa: CASSLYTTREAGNTIYF
CDR3nt: TGTGCCAGCAGCCTATATACTACCAGGGAAGCGGGAAACACCATATATTTT

j_gene: TRBJ1-1
v_gene: TRBV13
len: 19
d_gene: -
abundance: -
CDR3aa: CASSLVFDGTGRGRNEAFF
CDR3nt: TGTGCCAGCAGCTTAGTGTTTGACGGGACCGGTCGGGGGAGAAATGAAGCTTTCTTT

j_gene: TRBJ1-4
v_gene: TRBV9
len: 14
d_gene: -
abundance: -
CDR3aa: CASSEGMGGEKLFF
CDR3nt: TGTGCCAGCAGCGAGGGGATGGGGGGTGAAAAACTGTTTTTT

j_gene: TRBJ1-2
v_gene: TRBV9
len: 15
d_gene: TRBD1
abundance: -
CDR3aa: CASSAPPQGFYGYTF
CDR3nt: TGTGCCAGCAGCGCGCCACCACAGGGGTTCTATGGCTACACCTTC

j_gene: TRBJ2-7
v_gene: TRBV7-2
len: 14
d_gene: -
abundance: few
CDR3aa: CASSRMTQTYEQYF
CDR3nt: TGTGCCAGCAGTCGAATGACACAGACCTACGAGCAGTACTTC

j_gene: TRBJ2-7
v_gene: TRBV29-1
len: 13
d_gene: -
abundance: -
CDR3aa: CSVPGEISYEQYF
CDR3nt: TGCAGCGTTCCAGGGGAAATCTCCTACGAGCAGTACTTC

j_gene: TRBJ2-7
v_gene: TRBV19
len: 16
d_gene: TRBD2
abundance: -
CDR3aa: CASSIVRGGGSREQYF
CDR3nt: TGTGCCAGTAGTATAGTCCGCGGGGGAGGTTCGCGGGAGCAGTACTTC

j_gene: TRBJ1-5
v_gene: TRBV12-3/TRBV12-4
len: 13
d_gene: -
abundance: -
CDR3aa: CASTEGGNQPQHF
CDR3nt: TGTGCCAGCACCGAGGGAGGCAATCAGCCCCAGCATTTT

j_gene: TRBJ1-5
v_gene: TRBV20-1
len: 12
d_gene: -
abundance: -
CDR3aa: CSVSRSNQPQHF
CDR3nt: TGCAGTGTTAGTCGGAGCAATCAGCCCCAGCATTTT

j_gene: TRBJ2-7
v_gene: TRBV2
len: 15
d_gene: TRBD1
abundance: -
CDR3aa: CASSAVGQGINEQYF
CDR3nt: TGTGCCAGCAGTGCGGTGGGACAGGGAATAAACGAGCAGTACTTC